What follows are 21 T cell receptor beta chains derived from one specimen sequenced in a study of technical replicates of blood from a handful of donors. The data were produced by immunoSEQ multiplex PCR, yet TCRdb's version contains in-frame clones alone and is incomplete. Here the sample spans around 93,000 clones, approximately 94% being singletons. Material for sequencing was T cells isolated from PBMCs. The receptor set was obtained from a human donor in good health.

This chain connects TRBV18 to TRBJ2-7; D is unresolved. The germline V gene encodes CDR1 KGHSH and CDR2 LQKENI. This CDR3 region has 12 residues. Trimming cost V 2 bases and J 3 bases, with 5 bases left between them. This CDR3 is CASSPNGYEQYF. CDR3 in DNA: TGTGCCAGCTCACCAAACGGCTACGAGCAGTACTTC.

V gene TRBV18 combines with J gene TRBJ1-1; D possibly corresponds to TRBD1 (5 bases). Per germline, CDR1 KGHSH and CDR2 LQKENI. V was clipped by 2 bases and J by 3 bases, with 7 bases between them. There are 13 residues in the CDR3. For the CDR3, the DNA is TGTGCCAGCTCACCAGACAGATACACTGAAGCTTTCTTT. Residues: CASSPDRYTEAFF.

The V call is TRBV28, the J call TRBJ2-5; D might be TRBD2 (6 bases). Germline V gives CDR1 MDHEN, CDR2 SYDVKM. V was pared by 6 bases and J by 5 bases, with 16 bases between. This CDR3 is 14 amino acids long. This chain's CDR3 is CASRFWAGRETQYF. As DNA, the CDR3 is TGTGCCAGCAGGTTCTGGGCAGGGAGGGAGACCCAGTACTTC. Full variable domain (rest looked up from reference TRBV28 and TRBJ2-5): DVKVTQSSRYLVKRTGEKVFLECVQDMDHENMFWYRQDPGLGLRLIYFSYDVKMKEKGDIPEGYSVSREKKERFSLILESASTNQTSMYLCASRFWAGRETQYFGPGTRLLVL.

The chain recombines TRBV7-9 with TRBJ2-7; D gene uncertain. Germline CDR1 SEHNR, CDR2 FQNEAQ (reference sequence). This CDR3 has 13 amino acids. Trimming stripped 6 bases from V and 3 bases from J, with 12 bases between. In DNA form, the CDR3 reads TGTGCCAGCAGACTCGACTCCCACTACGAGCAGTACTTC. Its protein product is CASRLDSHYEQYF.

The J gene is TRBJ1-2, the V gene TRBV6-5; TRBD1 aligns across 8 bases. CDR1 is MNHEY, CDR2 SVGAGI, per germline. V trimming: 2 bases; J trimming: 5 bases; junction bases outside the gene matches: 4. CDR3 length equals 14 residues. The CDR3 bases are TGTGCCAGCAGTTACGGACAGGGTCAATATGGCTACACCTTC. It codes for CASSYGQGQYGYTF.

This clone was observed a handful of times. The chain is built from TRBV9 and TRBJ1-1, with 7 bases aligning to TRBD1. The ends lost 0 bases at V and 0 bases at J; junction bases unmatched: 2. The germline CDR1 and CDR2 sequences are SGDLS and YYNGEE. The length of the CDR3 is 15 residues. The CDR3 is CASSVGGGMNTEAFF. The CDR3 DNA reads as TGTGCCAGCAGCGTAGGAGGGGGCATGAACACTGAAGCTTTCTTT.

This chain uses TRBV4-1 with TRBJ1-3; the D is unclear. The germline CDR1 and CDR2 sequences are MGHRA and YSYEKL. Trimming removed 0 bases at V and 0 bases at J, with 9 bases between. There are 16 residues in the CDR3. The CDR3 loop is CASSQDDTFSGNTIYF. In nucleotides, the CDR3 is TGCGCCAGCAGCCAAGATGACACGTTCTCTGGAAACACCATATATTTT.

The rearrangement uses TRBV6-6 and TRBJ2-7, with D perhaps matching TRBD1 (5 bases). Between the trimmed V and J ends, which lost 2 bases and 2 bases, there was a span of 13 bases. Germline CDR1 and CDR2: MNHNY and SVGAGI (reference sequence). This CDR3 region has 15 residues. The CDR3 sequence is CASSYMDIGPYEQYF. CDR3 DNA sequence: TGTGCCAGCAGTTACATGGACATCGGGCCCTACGAGCAGTACTTC.

This rearrangement joins TRBV19 to TRBJ2-1; 10 bases fit TRBD2. The germline CDR1 and CDR2 sequences are LNHDA and SQIVND (reference sequence). This CDR3 is built from 13 residues. V gave up 8 bases and J gave up 8 bases; unmatched junction bases: 6. The CDR3 nucleotides read TGTGCCAGTGAAGAGCGGGAGGGCTATGAGCAGTTCTTC. Its translation is CASEEREGYEQFF.

The chain has TRBV25-1 and TRBJ1-4, with D possibly being TRBD1 (6 bases). The CDR3 covers 14 residues. The germline V gene encodes CDR1 MGHDK and CDR2 SYGVNS. Trimming shortened V by 4 bases and J by 8 bases, and 14 bases separated the two germline ends. In DNA, the CDR3 is TGTGCCAGCAGTGGGACACAGGGAACCGAAAAACTGTTTTTT. It translates to CASSGTQGTEKLFF.

The V gene is TRBV18, the J gene TRBJ1-4; tentative D call: TRBD1 (6 bases). V was pared by 1 base and J by 5 bases, with 8 bases between. Germline V gene lookup returns CDR1 KGHSH and CDR2 LQKENI. The CDR3 runs to 14 residues. CDR3 residues: CASSPRDTNEKLFF. CDR3 DNA sequence: TGTGCCAGCTCACCACGGGACACCAATGAAAAACTGTTTTTT.

The J gene is TRBJ1-4, the V gene TRBV7-8, with a weak D call TRBD1 (5 bases). V lost 5 bases and J 0 bases, leaving 13 bases between the germline ends. In germline, CDR1 is SGHVS, CDR2 FQNEAQ. There are 16 residues in the CDR3. This chain's CDR3 is CASSPDTFATNEKLFF. The CDR3 nucleotides are TGTGCCAGCAGCCCGGACACCTTTGCAACTAATGAAAAACTGTTTTTT.

The V gene is TRBV10-2, the J gene TRBJ2-7; a weak D match, TRBD2 (6 bases). Germline CDR1 is WSHSY and CDR2 is SAAADI. The CDR3 totals 17 residues. V lost 0 bases and J 0 bases, leaving 15 bases between the germline ends. CDR3 DNA sequence: TGCGCCAGCAGTGAGTCGGGTAGCGGTCCAAGCTCCTACGAGCAGTACTTC. Amino acid sequence: CASSESGSGPSSYEQYF.

CDR3: CASSTHRGIGYGYTF. In DNA form, the CDR3 reads TGTGCCAGCAGCACTCATCGGGGGATCGGCTATGGCTACACCTTC. The V and J genes are TRBV14 and TRBJ1-2; possible D gene TRBD1, 5 bases. V was clipped by 5 bases and J by 4 bases, with 17 bases between them. The CDR3 extends over 15 amino acids. The germline V gene encodes CDR1 SGHDN and CDR2 FVKESK.

This clone was seen a single time. The chain employs TRBV7-3 and TRBJ2-5, with 9 positions matching TRBD1. The J segment lost 2 bases and the V segment lost 3 bases, leaving 1 base of the junction unmatched. From germline, CDR1 is SGHTA and CDR2 FQGTGA. The CDR3 runs to 14 residues. CDR3 DNA sequence: TGTGCCAGCAGCTTGACAGGGGGTCAAGAGACCCAGTACTTC. Amino acids: CASSLTGGQETQYF.

The chain uses TRBV27 and TRBJ2-7, with TRBD1 identical over 9 bases. The V and J ends lost 0 bases and 2 bases, in that order; junction bases with no gene match: 2. CDR1 is MNHEY, CDR2 SMNVEV, per germline (reference sequence). The CDR3 has 15 residues. The CDR3 DNA reads TGTGCCAGCAGTTTATCCGGGACAGGGCCCTACGAGCAGTACTTC. This translates into CASSLSGTGPYEQYF.

The chain couples TRBV19 to TRBJ2-1, with 13 bases that match TRBD2. CDR1 LNHDA and CDR2 SQIVND come from the germline V gene (reference sequence). CDR3 size: 16 residues. Trimming removed 3 bases from V and 8 bases from J; junction bases left unmatched: 7. The DNA for the CDR3 is TGTGCCAGTAGTATGCTGGGACTAGCGGGAAGCGATGAGCAGTTCTTC. Translation gives CASSMLGLAGSDEQFF.

The chain has TRBV5-5 and TRBJ2-5; 11 bases agree with TRBD2. The length of the CDR3 is 18 residues. With V trimmed by 6 bases and J by 0 bases, 13 bases remained unmatched. Germline CDR1 and CDR2: SGHKS and YYEKEE (reference sequence). Here the CDR3 reads CASNRGTSGTTYQETQYF. CDR3 coding DNA: TGTGCCAGCAATCGAGGGACTAGCGGTACTACTTACCAAGAGACCCAGTACTTC.

The chain is built from TRBV5-6 and TRBJ2-1, with TRBD2 matching 7 bases. The ends lost 7 bases at V and 8 bases at J; junction bases unmatched: 12. The CDR3 runs 14 residues. Germline V gene sequence: CDR1 SGHDT, CDR2 YYEEEE. The CDR3 bases are TGTGCCAGCTCTGTGGGAGGGAGTGCCTATGAGCAGTTCTTC. Its protein is CASSVGGSAYEQFF.

V gene TRBV7-9 combines with J gene TRBJ1-1, with D unclear. The CDR3 has 12 residues. Germline V gene lookup returns CDR1 SEHNR and CDR2 FQNEAQ (reference sequence). V was cut by 2 bases and J by 4 bases, with 5 bases left in between. The CDR3 spells CASSLIATEAFF. DNA of the CDR3: TGTGCCAGCAGCTTAATAGCCACTGAAGCTTTCTTT.

The chain carries TRBV19 and TRBJ1-2, with D possibly matching TRBD1 (5 bases). CDR1 is LNHDA and CDR2 is SQIVND in the germline V gene (reference sequence). The CDR3 loop spans 11 amino acids. V was cut by 5 bases and J by 10 bases, with 11 bases left in between. CDR3 loop: CASSASGIYTF. The CDR3, as DNA: TGTGCCAGTAGTGCCTCAGGGATCTACACCTTC. The whole variable domain, remainder taken from reference TRBV19 and TRBJ1-2, is DGGITQSPKYLFRKEGQNVTLSCEQNLNHDAMYWYRQDPGQGLRLIYYSQIVNDFQKGDIAEGYSVSREKKESFPLTVTSAQKNPTAFYLCASSASGIYTFGSGTRLTVV.